One T cell receptor beta chain is described in this entry. The antigen is unknown. This sample stems from a study of shared clonotypes between healthy human individuals. Whole-study results and caveats: Naive CD4 clonotypes were shared across several donors at about 5%. Sampling covered nothing but blood. Tissue TCR repertoires likely differ from those found in blood.

Measured with immunoSEQ multiplex PCR; TCRdb has only the in-frame clones, and not every one. This table holds roughly 2,500,000 clones, 93% found once. Germline V CDR1 and CDR2: LGHNT, FRNRAP. The CDR3 extends over 13 amino acids. Trimming pared 6 bases from V and 1 base from J, leaving 9 bases between. This TCR was sampled from a man between 18 and 35 years old in good health. Some clones in this sample may be carry-over from other donors' samples. Source material: naive CD4+ T cells from PBMCs. Subset indicated: CD45RA+ positively selected. The V call is TRBV12-5, the J call TRBJ1-1, with D hard to call. The CDR3 bases are TGTGCTAGTGGCAAGGAGCCGAACACTGAAGCTTTCTTT. Protein sequence: CASGKEPNTEAFF. Variable domain in full (rest from reference TRBV12-5 and TRBJ1-1): DARVTQTPRHKVTEMGQEVTMRCQPILGHNTVFWYRQTMMQGLELLAYFRNRAPLDDSGMPKDRFSAEMPDATLATLKIQPSEPRDSAVYFCASGKEPNTEAFFGQGTRLTVV.